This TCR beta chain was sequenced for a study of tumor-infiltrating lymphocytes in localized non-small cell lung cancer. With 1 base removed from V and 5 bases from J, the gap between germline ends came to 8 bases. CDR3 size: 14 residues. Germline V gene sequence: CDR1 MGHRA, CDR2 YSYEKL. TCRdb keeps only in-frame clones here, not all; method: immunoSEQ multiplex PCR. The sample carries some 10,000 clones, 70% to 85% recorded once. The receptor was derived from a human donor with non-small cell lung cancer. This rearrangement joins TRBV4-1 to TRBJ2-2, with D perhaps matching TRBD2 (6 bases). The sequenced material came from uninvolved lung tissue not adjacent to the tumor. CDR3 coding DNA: TGCGCCAGCAGCCAAGTGGCGGGGACCGGGGAGCTGTTTTTT. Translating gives CASSQVAGTGELFF.